This T cell receptor (beta chain) was obtained from a study of blood T cells in healthy people across ages. A sample-barcoded 5' primer and a J-beta primer mix were used in a second PCR of about 6 to 12 cycles. TCRdb reanalysed the 5' RACE reads using MiXCR and keeps one entry per CDR3 protein. The sample has approximately 670,000 distinct CDR3 sequences, roughly 43% seen once. The CDR3 totals 13 residues. V shed 6 bases and J 10 bases; nucleotides not matched to a gene: 8. Germline CDR1 reads SEHNR; CDR2 reads FQNEAQ (reference sequence). Sample donors were healthy Caucasian individuals that came from Russia, aged roughly 6 to 100. With regard to this clonotype: What it recognizes is unknown.

Study-level points and caveats: The unsorted PBMCs prevented any conclusive comparison of naive versus antigen-experienced cells.

The chain carries TRBV7-9 and TRBJ2-1; TRBD2 agrees at 8 bases. Material for sequencing was blood. The receptor's source is an elderly man in good health. CDR3 sequence (DNA): TGTGCCAGCAGGGATATCGGGAGGGTGGAGCAGTTCTTC. Translated, it gives CASRDIGRVEQFF. Supplemented by reference TRBV7-9 and TRBJ2-1, the full variable domain reads DTGVSQNPRHKITKRGQNVTFRCDPISEHNRLYWYRQTLGQGPEFLTYFQNEAQLEKSRLLSDRFSAERPKGSFSTLEIQRTEQGDSAMYLCASRDIGRVEQFFGPGTRLTVL.